One sample yielded the 3 T cell receptor beta chains listed below, sequenced in a study of CD8+CD57+ T cells in acquired aplastic anemia. Patients chosen for sequencing had CD8+CD57+ cells that had expanded, as shown by flow cytometry. CDR3 and TCR beta VDJ profiling relied on a genomic DNA template. TCRdb fed the reads into MiXCR, producing one record per CDR3 protein. The repertoire includes 200,000 or so distinct CDR3 sequences, around half of them detected once, and around a tenth sits in the top ten. Sequencing input: sorted CD4+, CD8+, or CD8+CD57+ T cells (not recorded which) from PBMCs. Source of these receptors: a human donor with aplastic anemia.

This clonotype was recorded at least ten times. The chain couples TRBV5-1 to TRBJ2-5, with a tentative D call TRBD1 (6 bases). The CDR3 runs 13 residues. Trimming removed 5 bases from V and 5 bases from J, with 13 bases in between. In germline, CDR1 is SGHRS, CDR2 YFSETQ. Written as DNA, the CDR3 is TGCGCCAGCAGTTCGGACAGATGGGAGACCCAGTACTTC. This sequence encodes CASSSDRWETQYF.

Concerning this clonotype itself: Sequence at one end of the junction differs from germline and may be a read error. This chain uses TRBV19 with TRBJ2-7, with a weak D call TRBD2 (5 bases). The CDR3 is made up of 15 amino acids. Germline lookup yields CDR1 LNHDA and CDR2 SQIVND (reference sequence). The DNA for the CDR3 is TGCGCCAGCAGCTTGCGGGCTAGCAATTCCCACGAGCAGTACTTC. It translates to CASSLRASNSHEQYF.

The gene calls are TRBV4-2 and TRBJ1-5; weak D call: TRBD1 (6 bases). The V gene lost 0 bases and the J gene lost 7 bases, with 16 bases spanning the gap. CDR3 size: 16 residues. Germline V gives CDR1 LGHNA, CDR2 YNFKEQ. In DNA, the CDR3 is TGTGCCAGCAGCCAAGATCCTCCGAACAGGGCCCAGCCCCAGCATTTT. It is translated as CASSQDPPNRAQPQHF.